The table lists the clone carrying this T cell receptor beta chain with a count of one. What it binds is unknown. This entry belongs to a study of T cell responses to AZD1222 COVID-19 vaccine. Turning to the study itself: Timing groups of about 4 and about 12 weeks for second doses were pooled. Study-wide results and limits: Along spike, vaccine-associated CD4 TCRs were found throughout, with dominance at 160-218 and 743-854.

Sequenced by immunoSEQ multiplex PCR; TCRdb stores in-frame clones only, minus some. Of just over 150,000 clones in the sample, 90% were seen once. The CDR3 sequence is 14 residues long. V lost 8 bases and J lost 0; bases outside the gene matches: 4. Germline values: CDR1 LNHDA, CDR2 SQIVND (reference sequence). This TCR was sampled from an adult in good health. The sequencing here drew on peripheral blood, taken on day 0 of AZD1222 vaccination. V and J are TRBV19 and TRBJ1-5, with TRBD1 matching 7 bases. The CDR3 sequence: CASWTGDSNQPQHF. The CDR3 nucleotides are TGTGCCAGTTGGACAGGAGATAGCAATCAGCCCCAGCATTTT.